This record covers a single TCR beta chain. Original processing notes: The assay estimated nucleated cells by amplifying reference gene primers. Here immunoSEQ multiplex PCR was the method, and the copy in TCRdb shows in-frame clones only, minus some. Clone size and the V and J calls come from that table; the DNA yielded D and trimming. The data contain tens of thousands of clones, roughly 90% of them singletons. The CDR3 has 13 amino acids. Trimming stripped 7 bases from V and 0 bases from J, with 10 bases between. The germline V gene encodes CDR1 GTSNPN and CDR2 SVGIG (reference sequence). The data derive from a study of blood T cell repertoires in COVID-19.

The sequence derives from a woman in her seventies with acute or convalescent COVID-19. J is TRBJ2-1 and V is TRBV30; D ambiguous. What was sequenced was peripheral blood. The CDR3 spells CASQPSSYNEQFF. DNA of the CDR3: TGTGCCTCCCAACCCAGCTCCTACAATGAGCAGTTCTTC.